The rows below give T cell receptor beta chains drawn from one sample of a study of T cell repertoires in ileal Crohn's disease. The table came from immunoSEQ multiplex PCR; TCRdb's copy has only in-frame clones and leaves some out. This sample has more than 13,000 clones, with over 70% found just once. The sequenced sample consisted of ileal tissue. All receptors come from an adult with Crohn's disease. Each CDR3 is given with its conserved first and last residue. The D gene is left open where the match is weak. Clone size appears in some rows only: once, few, many, or a class for an expanded clone.

NA,TRBJ2-7,TRBV28,NA,TGTGCCAGCAGTCAATCCCGTCCAAGCGGGCCCTGGCGTTCCGAGCAGTACTTC,CASSQSRPSGPWRSEQYF
NA,TRBJ2-3,TRBV5-4,TRBD2,TGTGCCAGCAGGCCCGGGACTAGCGGGAGGGCTACAGATACGCAGTATTTT,CASRPGTSGRATDTQYF
NA,TRBJ2-1,TRBV7-9,NA,TGTGCCAGCAGCTTATCGGGACAACATGAGCAGTTCTTC,CASSLSGQHEQFF
NA,TRBJ2-1,TRBV15,TRBD1,TGTGCCACCAGCAGAGGTCCTTCGGCGGGGACAGGTGGACACCCGCAGTTCTTC,CATSRGPSAGTGGHPQFF
NA,TRBJ2-7,TRBV19,TRBD2,TGTGCCAGTAGTCGGCGGTGGACTAGCGGGAGTCCAGGCCAGTACGAGCAGTACTTC,CASSRRWTSGSPGQYEQYF
once,TRBJ2-7,TRBV7-3,TRBD1,TGTGCCAGCAGCTCCCGGGACAGCTACGAGCAGTACTTC,CASSSRDSYEQYF
NA,TRBJ2-1,TRBV7-8,NA,TGTGCCAGCAGCTTGGTACTCTGGGGGGACAATGAGCAGTTCTTC,CASSLVLWGDNEQFF
NA,TRBJ2-1,TRBV30,NA,TGTGCCTGGAGCGATCCCACAACCCCTAGAAATGAGCAGTTCTTC,CAWSDPTTPRNEQFF
NA,TRBJ2-3,TRBV6-1,TRBD2,TGTGCCAGCAGATTGGGCGGGAGGGCCAGGGGTACGCAGTATTTT,CASRLGGRARGTQYF
NA,TRBJ1-1,TRBV23-1,NA,TGCGCCAGCAGTCAATCGATCCCGAACACTGAAGCTTTCTTT,CASSQSIPNTEAFF
NA,TRBJ2-7,TRBV10-3,NA,TGTGCCACCACCCCCAGGGTTAAGTACGAGCAGTACTTC,CATTPRVKYEQYF
few,TRBJ2-3,TRBV7-2,NA,TGTGCCAGCAGCTTATCGCCGGACGGGGATACGCAGTATTTT,CASSLSPDGDTQYF
NA,TRBJ2-1,TRBV7-2,TRBD2,TGTGCCAGCAGCTTAGGTCGACTAGCGGGGACGAATGAGCAGTTCTTC,CASSLGRLAGTNEQFF
NA,TRBJ2-4,TRBV10-2,TRBD2,TGCGCCAGCAGACTAGCGGGAGGGCCGTCGGACATTCAGTACTTC,CASRLAGGPSDIQYF
NA,TRBJ1-5,TRBV11-2,NA,TGTGCCAGCAGCTTAGACGGGGGGCAGCCCCAGCATTTT,CASSLDGGQPQHF
NA,TRBJ1-1,TRBV11-2,NA,TGTGCCAGCAGCTTAGCGGGAGAAGGGGCTTTCTTT,CASSLAGEGAFF
NA,TRBJ2-3,TRBV10-1,TRBD2,TGCGCCAGCAGTGATGGGCTAGCGGGGAGCACAGATACGCAGTATTTT,CASSDGLAGSTDTQYF
NA,TRBJ1-6,TRBV19,NA,TGTGCCAGTAGTATAGGGAAGCGGGTTTCACCCCTCCACTTT,CASSIGKRVSPLHF
NA,TRBJ2-2,TRBV5-1,TRBD1,TGCGCCAGCAGCTTGGGACAGGGAAGCACCGGGGAGCTGTTTTTT,CASSLGQGSTGELFF
few,TRBJ1-1,TRBV4-3,NA,TGCGCCAGCAGCCAAGAGCGTGGGGGCACTGAAGCTTTCTTT,CASSQERGGTEAFF
few,TRBJ1-1,TRBV21-1,NA,TGTGCCAGCAGCGAACTAGACAGGACGAACACTGAAGCTTTCTTT,CASSELDRTNTEAFF
once,TRBJ1-2,TRBV11-2,NA,TGTGCCAGCAGCTTAGAGGTATATGGCTACACCTTC,CASSLEVYGYTF
once,TRBJ2-5,TRBV7-9,TRBD1,TGTGCCAGCACACCGGGACAGGGGTTCCGGGAGACCCAGTACTTC,CASTPGQGFRETQYF
NA,TRBJ2-1,TRBV15,TRBD1,TGTGCCACCAGGGGGGGGGACAGGGTAAATCCGGATGAGCAGTTCTTC,CATRGGDRVNPDEQFF
NA,TRBJ1-5,TRBV19,TRBD1,TGTGCCAGTACCCCGGTCGGAGGGGGCGTGAGCAATCAGCCCCAGCATTTT,CASTPVGGGVSNQPQHF
NA,TRBJ2-1,TRBV11-2,TRBD2,TGTGCCAGCAGCTTATTCGCGGGGGGCCTTTACAATGAGCAGTTCTTC,CASSLFAGGLYNEQFF
NA,TRBJ1-3,TRBV15,NA,TGTGCCACCAGCAGACCCCGAGGCTCTGGAAACACCATATATTTT,CATSRPRGSGNTIYF
few,TRBJ1-2,TRBV6-5,TRBD1,TGTGCCAGCAGTCCAAATGACAGGGGCTATGGCTACACCTTC,CASSPNDRGYGYTF
few,TRBJ2-7,TRBV7-9,TRBD1,TGTGCCAGCAAAGGATCCGACAGGGTCTTGGAGCAGTACTTC,CASKGSDRVLEQYF
NA,TRBJ2-3,TRBV18,NA,TGTGCCAGCTCACCCGCCTCGGGCCTAAGCACAGATACGCAGTATTTT,CASSPASGLSTDTQYF
few,TRBJ2-6,TRBV5-5,TRBD1,TGTGCCAGCAGCTTACGGACAGGGTGGAGCTCTGGGGCCAACGTCCTGACTTTC,CASSLRTGWSSGANVLTF
once,TRBJ1-4,TRBV10-3,TRBD1,TGTGCCATCAGTGATTCCGGGACAGCCGTTGAAAAACTGTTTTTT,CAISDSGTAVEKLFF
NA,TRBJ2-2,TRBV11-2,NA,TGTGCCAGCAGCTTAGAGCGGGGGCGGGAGCTGTTTTTT,CASSLERGRELFF
NA,TRBJ2-1,TRBV5-1,NA,TGCGCCAGCAGAGCTAGCCTTTTCTCCTACAATGAGCAGTTCTTC,CASRASLFSYNEQFF
NA,TRBJ2-7,TRBV18,TRBD2,TGTGCCAGCTCACCACCTACGACTAGCGGGCACGAGCAGTACTTC,CASSPPTTSGHEQYF
NA,TRBJ1-1,TRBV7-9,NA,TGTGCCAGCAGCAACACTGAAGCTTTCTTT,CASSNTEAFF
once,TRBJ2-2,TRBV5-5,NA,TGTGCCAGCAGGCGCCGGGATAACAGAGACACCGGGGAGCTGTTTTTT,CASRRRDNRDTGELFF
NA,TRBJ1-5,TRBV7-3,NA,TGTGCCAGCAGCTTCCTGGATGGGCCCCAGCATTTT,CASSFLDGPQHF
NA,TRBJ2-7,TRBV27,TRBD2,TGTGCCAGCAGTTTAGCTAGCGGGGGATACGAGCAGTACTTC,CASSLASGGYEQYF
NA,TRBJ2-3,TRBV10-2,NA,TGCGCCAGCAGGGACCTAGCGAGCACAGATACGCAGTATTTT,CASRDLASTDTQYF
NA,TRBJ2-6,TRBV5-1,NA,TGCGCCAGCAGCTCTACAGGGTCCGGGGCCAACGTCCTGACTTTC,CASSSTGSGANVLTF